The source of this TCR beta chain is a study of blood T cell repertoires in COVID-19. Study background: The cDNA or gDNA used as material had been derived from T cells, B-cell-depleted T cells, or PBMCs.

There are a few counts of this clone. Self-reported history from a screening survey and questionnaire set each donor's cohort. The CDR3 extends over 10 amino acids. Trimming took 4 bases from V and 7 from J, leaving 8 bases between them. Germline assignment: CDR1 SQVTM and CDR2 ANQGSEA. Libraries were prepared by immunoSEQ multiplex PCR; TCRdb keeps only in-frame clonotypes and omits some of them. The repertoire consists of some 250,000 clones, with 80% to 90% occurring once and the leading ten covering under 2.5%. The receptor comes from a woman aged 45-65 years who had recovered from COVID-19. The chain is built from TRBV29-1 and TRBJ2-7, with D possibly TRBD1 on 6 matching bases. The sample was PBMCs or T cells enriched from blood (not recorded which). The CDR3 DNA follows: TGCAGCGTTGCTCAGGGGGAGCAGTACTTC. Translating gives CSVAQGEQYF.